This T cell receptor (beta chain) was captured in a study of cytomegalovirus exposure and HLA in healthy donors. With respect to this clone: The target antigen is unknown.

Germline V gene lookup returns CDR1 SGHTA and CDR2 FQGNSA. The CDR3 runs to 15 residues. Trimming took 5 bases from V and 2 from J, leaving 16 bases between them. 60 Vbeta and 13 Jbeta primers were used in PCR. Method: immunoSEQ multiplex PCR; TCRdb's copy keeps in-frame clones and lacks some. Seen in this sample are some 150,000 clones; the ten most common clones hold about 0.79%. General study points: Later analysis associated a missense DCLRE1C variant with TCR beta V- and J-gene trimming. In a later analysis, donors in an Asian-associated ancestry cluster reportedly had fewer N-insertions in productive TCRs than the cohort mean.

Input material: PBMCs. The TCR originated in a woman between 18 and 29 years old in good health and CMV-seropositive. V and J are TRBV7-2 and TRBJ2-7; D perhaps matches TRBD1 (6 bases). The CDR3 nucleotides are TGTGCCAGCAGCCCCGCGGCAGGGGCTACCTACGAGCAGTACTTC. Its protein product is CASSPAAGATYEQYF.